This is a list of T cell receptor beta chains from one sample in a study of cytomegalovirus exposure and HLA in healthy donors. TCRdb keeps only in-frame clones here, not all; method: immunoSEQ multiplex PCR. The sample holds over 150,000 clones, around 77% seen once. The sample comprised PBMCs. These receptors came from a woman aged 30 to 39 in good health and CMV-seronegative. Both conserved end residues are part of each CDR3. The D gene is left open where the match is weak. Where a row states a size, it is once, few, many or the class of an expanded clone; other rows omit it.

D gene: TRBD1; clone size: NA; V gene: TRBV19; J gene: TRBJ1-5; CDR3 DNA: TGTGCCAGTAGTGTAACAGGGGATTCATTTCAGCCCCAGCATTTT; CDR3 protein: CASSVTGDSFQPQHF
D gene: TRBD1; clone size: once; V gene: TRBV11-2; J gene: TRBJ1-2; CDR3 DNA: TGTGCCAGCAGCGGAAGAGGGGGCCACGGCTACACCTTC; CDR3 protein: CASSGRGGHGYTF
D gene: NA; clone size: NA; V gene: TRBV6-5; J gene: TRBJ2-7; CDR3 DNA: TGTGCCAGCAGTTACTCCCACGCCGCCTACGAGCAGTACTTC; CDR3 protein: CASSYSHAAYEQYF
D gene: NA; clone size: NA; V gene: TRBV11-2; J gene: TRBJ1-1; CDR3 DNA: TGTGCCAGCAGCTTGACGGGACTGGCGAACACTGAAGCTTTCTTT; CDR3 protein: CASSLTGLANTEAFF
D gene: TRBD2; clone size: NA; V gene: TRBV5-1; J gene: TRBJ2-1; CDR3 DNA: TGCGCCAGCAGCTCGGGACTATCCTACAATGAGCAGTTCTTC; CDR3 protein: CASSSGLSYNEQFF
D gene: TRBD1; clone size: NA; V gene: TRBV5-1; J gene: TRBJ1-2; CDR3 DNA: TGCGCCAGCAGCTTCCGGGACAGTAACTATGGCTACACCTTC; CDR3 protein: CASSFRDSNYGYTF
D gene: TRBD2; clone size: NA; V gene: TRBV10-3; J gene: TRBJ2-3; CDR3 DNA: TGTGCCATCAGTGGCGCCCGGACTAGCGGGGGGAAAGATACGCAGTATTTT; CDR3 protein: CAISGARTSGGKDTQYF
D gene: TRBD1; clone size: NA; V gene: TRBV19; J gene: TRBJ1-2; CDR3 DNA: TGTGCCAGTATTGCGACCGGGACAGCCTATGGCTACACCTTC; CDR3 protein: CASIATGTAYGYTF
D gene: NA; clone size: NA; V gene: TRBV30; J gene: TRBJ1-2; CDR3 DNA: TGTGCCTCCAGTAGCGACAGGAACTACTATGGCTACACCTTC; CDR3 protein: CASSSDRNYYGYTF
D gene: TRBD2; clone size: NA; V gene: TRBV6-5; J gene: TRBJ2-1; CDR3 DNA: TGTGCCAGCAGTTACAGCGGGGGGAAATTATATAATGAGCAGTTCTTC; CDR3 protein: CASSYSGGKLYNEQFF
D gene: TRBD1; clone size: NA; V gene: TRBV5-1; J gene: TRBJ2-5; CDR3 DNA: TGCGCCAGCAGCGGACAGGGCCAAGAGACCCAGTACTTC; CDR3 protein: CASSGQGQETQYF
D gene: TRBD1; clone size: few; V gene: TRBV7-9; J gene: TRBJ2-7; CDR3 DNA: TGTGCCAGCAGCTTAAACCAGGGGGCCTACGAGCAGTACTTC; CDR3 protein: CASSLNQGAYEQYF
D gene: TRBD1; clone size: NA; V gene: TRBV27; J gene: TRBJ1-1; CDR3 DNA: TGTGCCAGCAGTTTAAGGACAGGGTATACTGAAGCTTTCTTT; CDR3 protein: CASSLRTGYTEAFF
D gene: NA; clone size: NA; V gene: TRBV5-1; J gene: TRBJ1-5; CDR3 DNA: TGCGCCAGCAGCTTAACCGGTAGCAATCAGCCCCAGCATTTT; CDR3 protein: CASSLTGSNQPQHF
D gene: NA; clone size: NA; V gene: TRBV18; J gene: TRBJ2-3; CDR3 DNA: TGTGCCAGCTCACGCGGGGCTCCGACAGATACGCAGTATTTT; CDR3 protein: CASSRGAPTDTQYF
D gene: NA; clone size: NA; V gene: TRBV5-1; J gene: TRBJ2-3; CDR3 DNA: TGCGCCAGCAGCTTGATTACAAGTAGCACAGATACGCAGTATTTT; CDR3 protein: CASSLITSSTDTQYF
D gene: TRBD1; clone size: NA; V gene: TRBV25-1; J gene: TRBJ1-2; CDR3 DNA: TGTGCCAGCAGTCCCAAGGGGGCTGGGTATGGCTACACCTTC; CDR3 protein: CASSPKGAGYGYTF
D gene: NA; clone size: NA; V gene: TRBV6-5; J gene: TRBJ2-1; CDR3 DNA: TGTGCCAGCAGTTACTCGACAGGCTACAATGAGCAGTTCTTC; CDR3 protein: CASSYSTGYNEQFF
D gene: TRBD1; clone size: NA; V gene: TRBV5-1; J gene: TRBJ1-6; CDR3 DNA: TGCGCCAGCAGCTTGTGGACAGGGTCCCGATACTATAATTCACCCCTCCACTTT; CDR3 protein: CASSLWTGSRYYNSPLHF
D gene: TRBD1; clone size: few; V gene: TRBV12-5; J gene: TRBJ1-1; CDR3 DNA: TGTGCTAGTGCCATCCAGACAGGGGACGCTTTCTTT; CDR3 protein: CASAIQTGDAFF
D gene: NA; clone size: NA; V gene: TRBV19; J gene: TRBJ1-2; CDR3 DNA: TGTGCCAGTAGTATAGATTTTCCGGCAGGGGCTAACTATGGCTACACCTTC; CDR3 protein: CASSIDFPAGANYGYTF
D gene: NA; clone size: NA; V gene: TRBV7-8; J gene: TRBJ2-2; CDR3 DNA: TGTGCCAGCAGCTTCGGCAGGGGTGACACCGGGGAGCTGTTTTTT; CDR3 protein: CASSFGRGDTGELFF
D gene: TRBD2; clone size: NA; V gene: TRBV5-1; J gene: TRBJ2-6; CDR3 DNA: TGCGCCAGCAGTCTAGCGGGCCTCCTCTCTGGGGCCAACGTCCTGACTTTC; CDR3 protein: CASSLAGLLSGANVLTF
D gene: NA; clone size: NA; V gene: TRBV7-9; J gene: TRBJ1-2; CDR3 DNA: TGTGCCAGCAGCTTGGACAGTAAGGTCGTCGGGGGCTACACCTTC; CDR3 protein: CASSLDSKVVGGYTF
D gene: NA; clone size: NA; V gene: TRBV6-5; J gene: TRBJ2-3; CDR3 DNA: TGTGCCAGCAGTGACTCCCGGGACTCCTATACGCAGTATTTT; CDR3 protein: CASSDSRDSYTQYF
D gene: TRBD2; clone size: NA; V gene: TRBV29-1; J gene: TRBJ2-2; CDR3 DNA: TGCAGCGTGGGGGGGATGGCCGGGGAGCTGTTTTTT; CDR3 protein: CSVGGMAGELFF
D gene: NA; clone size: NA; V gene: TRBV2; J gene: TRBJ1-4; CDR3 DNA: TGTGCCAGCAGTGACGAGGGTTCGGGTGGAAAACTGTTTTTT; CDR3 protein: CASSDEGSGGKLFF
D gene: NA; clone size: NA; V gene: TRBV7-2; J gene: TRBJ1-5; CDR3 DNA: TGTGCCAGCAGCTTTGGCCAAAACAACCAGCCCCAGCATTTT; CDR3 protein: CASSFGQNNQPQHF
D gene: TRBD1; clone size: NA; V gene: TRBV5-1; J gene: TRBJ2-5; CDR3 DNA: TGCGCCAGCAGCCAAGACAGGGCCATCGAGACCCAGTACTTC; CDR3 protein: CASSQDRAIETQYF
D gene: NA; clone size: NA; V gene: TRBV6-6; J gene: TRBJ2-1; CDR3 DNA: TGTGCCAGCAGCCCAGCGGAGAGCCCCTACAATGAGCAGTTCTTC; CDR3 protein: CASSPAESPYNEQFF
D gene: NA; clone size: NA; V gene: TRBV5-5; J gene: TRBJ1-5; CDR3 DNA: TGTGCCAGCAGCTTTGGAACAGCTTATCAGCCCCAGCATTTT; CDR3 protein: CASSFGTAYQPQHF
D gene: NA; clone size: NA; V gene: TRBV27; J gene: TRBJ2-7; CDR3 DNA: TGTGCCAGCAGACAATCCGGGACACTTCCCTACGAGCAGTACTTC; CDR3 protein: CASRQSGTLPYEQYF
D gene: TRBD1; clone size: few; V gene: TRBV6-5; J gene: TRBJ1-5; CDR3 DNA: TGTGCCAGCAGTCCTCAGGGGGCTAGCAATCAGCCCCAGCATTTT; CDR3 protein: CASSPQGASNQPQHF
D gene: NA; clone size: NA; V gene: TRBV10-1; J gene: TRBJ1-2; CDR3 DNA: TGCGCCAGCAGTGAAAGGGAGAACTATGGCTACACCTTC; CDR3 protein: CASSERENYGYTF
D gene: TRBD2; clone size: NA; V gene: TRBV7-8; J gene: TRBJ2-7; CDR3 DNA: TGTGCCAGCAGCTTAGAGACTAGCGGGAGCTCCTACGAGCGGTACTTC; CDR3 protein: CASSLETSGSSYERYF
D gene: NA; clone size: NA; V gene: TRBV6-1; J gene: TRBJ2-1; CDR3 DNA: TGTGCCAGCGATAAGGGGACCTACAATGAGCAGTTCTTC; CDR3 protein: CASDKGTYNEQFF
D gene: NA; clone size: NA; V gene: TRBV6-6; J gene: TRBJ2-7; CDR3 DNA: TGTGCCAGCAGCCGCACAGGGTCCTACGAGCAGTACTTC; CDR3 protein: CASSRTGSYEQYF
D gene: NA; clone size: NA; V gene: TRBV11-2; J gene: TRBJ1-4; CDR3 DNA: TGTGCCAGCAGCCTTGTCAGCGACAGGCCGTTTTTT; CDR3 protein: CASSLVSDRPFF
D gene: TRBD2; clone size: once; V gene: TRBV5-1; J gene: TRBJ2-3; CDR3 DNA: TGCGCCAGCAGCTTGGGAGCGGGGGGGCGAGGAGATACGCAGTATTTT; CDR3 protein: CASSLGAGGRGDTQYF
D gene: TRBD2; clone size: NA; V gene: TRBV4-2; J gene: TRBJ2-7; CDR3 DNA: TGTGCCAGCAGCCCTCTCTATAGCGGGAGAAACTACGAGCAGTACTTC; CDR3 protein: CASSPLYSGRNYEQYF
D gene: NA; clone size: NA; V gene: TRBV9; J gene: TRBJ1-3; CDR3 DNA: TGTGCCAGCAGCCCAAATCCTGGAAACACCATATATTTT; CDR3 protein: CASSPNPGNTIYF
D gene: NA; clone size: few; V gene: TRBV28; J gene: TRBJ1-5; CDR3 DNA: TGTGCCAGCAGTTTACGGGACATCAATCAGCCCCAGCATTTT; CDR3 protein: CASSLRDINQPQHF
D gene: TRBD2; clone size: NA; V gene: TRBV2; J gene: TRBJ2-5; CDR3 DNA: TGTGCCAGCAGTGAATTGGCGGGGGGGCACCAAGAGACCCAGTACTTC; CDR3 protein: CASSELAGGHQETQYF
D gene: NA; clone size: NA; V gene: TRBV10-2; J gene: TRBJ1-5; CDR3 DNA: TGCGCCAGCAGTACCTCCGGTAATCAGCCCCAGCATTTT; CDR3 protein: CASSTSGNQPQHF
D gene: NA; clone size: few; V gene: TRBV19; J gene: TRBJ1-2; CDR3 DNA: TGTGCCAGTAGTGGTTGGGCAGGGAACCCCTTAGGCTACCCCTTC; CDR3 protein: CASSGWAGNPLGYPF
D gene: TRBD1; clone size: NA; V gene: TRBV2; J gene: TRBJ1-1; CDR3 DNA: TGTGCCAGCAATGCCAACAGGGGGCGTGAAGCTTTCTTT; CDR3 protein: CASNANRGREAFF
D gene: TRBD1; clone size: NA; V gene: TRBV5-1; J gene: TRBJ1-1; CDR3 DNA: TGCGCCAGCAGAACCGGGACAGGGGGGATGAACACTGAAGCTTTCTTT; CDR3 protein: CASRTGTGGMNTEAFF
D gene: NA; clone size: once; V gene: TRBV29-1; J gene: TRBJ1-6; CDR3 DNA: TGCAGTGTTAAGTATGAGGGGGTTCGGGCACCCCTCCACTTT; CDR3 protein: CSVKYEGVRAPLHF
D gene: TRBD1; clone size: NA; V gene: TRBV6-6; J gene: TRBJ1-2; CDR3 DNA: TGTGCCAGCACTGGCAGGGGGCAGTACTATGGCTACACCTTC; CDR3 protein: CASTGRGQYYGYTF
D gene: TRBD1; clone size: NA; V gene: TRBV7-8; J gene: TRBJ1-4; CDR3 DNA: TGTGCCAGCAGCTTCACAGGGGGCCGGTATGAAAAACTGTTTTTT; CDR3 protein: CASSFTGGRYEKLFF
D gene: NA; clone size: NA; V gene: TRBV4-2; J gene: TRBJ1-4; CDR3 DNA: TGTGCCAGCAGCCAAGTTTTAAGGCGGGGAAGGGACGAAAAACTGTTTTTT; CDR3 protein: CASSQVLRRGRDEKLFF
D gene: NA; clone size: few; V gene: TRBV19; J gene: TRBJ2-5; CDR3 DNA: TGTGCCAGTAGTAAGAGAGAGACCCAGTACTTC; CDR3 protein: CASSKRETQYF
D gene: TRBD1; clone size: few; V gene: TRBV6-4; J gene: TRBJ2-6; CDR3 DNA: TGTGCCAGCAGAGACAAGCAGAGGACAGGGGGCTCCGGGGCCAACGTCCTGACTTTC; CDR3 protein: CASRDKQRTGGSGANVLTF
D gene: TRBD2; clone size: NA; V gene: TRBV30; J gene: TRBJ2-3; CDR3 DNA: TGTGCCTGGGGCCTACGCGGGGGGACATCTTGGGATACGCAGTATTTT; CDR3 protein: CAWGLRGGTSWDTQYF
D gene: TRBD2; clone size: NA; V gene: TRBV20-1; J gene: TRBJ2-3; CDR3 DNA: TGCAGTGCCTTAGCGGGAGCAGTGTATTTT; CDR3 protein: CSALAGAVYF